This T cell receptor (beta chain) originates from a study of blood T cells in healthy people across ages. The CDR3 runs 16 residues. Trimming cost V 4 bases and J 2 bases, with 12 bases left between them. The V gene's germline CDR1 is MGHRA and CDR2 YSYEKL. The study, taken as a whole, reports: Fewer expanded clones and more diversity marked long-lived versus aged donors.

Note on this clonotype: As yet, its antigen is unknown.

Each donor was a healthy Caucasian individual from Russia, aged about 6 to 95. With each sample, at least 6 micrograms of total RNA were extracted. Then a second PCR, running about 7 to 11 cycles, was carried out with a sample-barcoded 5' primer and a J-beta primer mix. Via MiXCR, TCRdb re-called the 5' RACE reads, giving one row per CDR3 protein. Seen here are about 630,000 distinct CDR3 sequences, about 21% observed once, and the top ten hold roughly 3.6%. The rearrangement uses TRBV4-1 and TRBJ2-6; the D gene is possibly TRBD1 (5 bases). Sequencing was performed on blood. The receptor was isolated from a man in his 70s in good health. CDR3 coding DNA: TGCGCCAGCAGCCTTAGAAAAGGGGCTGGGGCCAACGTCCTGACTTTC. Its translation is CASSLRKGAGANVLTF.